Shown below are 11 T cell receptor beta chains from a single sample sequenced in a study of regulatory T cells in long-lasting Graves disease. Described time point: newly diagnosed GD, antithyroid drugs for less than 3 months. The TCR library was prepared using RNA isolated from PBMCs. Construction of TCR beta libraries relied on iRepertoire HTBI primers and on Arm-PCR targeting CDR3 regions. TCRdb reanalysed the multiplex PCR reads using MiXCR and keeps one entry per CDR3 protein. The data contain roughly 500,000 distinct CDR3 sequences, roughly 12% of them singletons. Separately, the same data were catalogued under a study of T cells in Graves' hyperthyroidism and ophthalmopathy.

The sample here was peripheral blood mononuclear cells (PBMCs), taken at new diagnosis, from a patient treated with antithyroid drugs. The receptors derive from a man aged 25-45 years with Graves disease.

This clonotype was counted many times. This sequence joins TRBV2 and TRBJ2-7; TRBD1 aligns across 7 bases. V shed 8 bases and J 2 bases; nucleotides not matched to a gene: 9. Germline V CDR1 and CDR2: SNHLY, FYNNEI. The CDR3 spans 14 residues. Here the CDR3 reads CASLTGAYTYEQYF. In DNA, the CDR3 is TGTGCCAGCTTAACAGGGGCCTATACCTACGAGCAGTACTTC.

On this clonotype itself: Given a much more abundant clone one base away, this may be a read error. The gene calls are TRBV6-5 and TRBJ2-3; 10 bases line up with TRBD2. With the DNA end fitting TRBJ2-7 better, the J assignment may be wrong. The length of the CDR3 is 15 residues. Germline values: CDR1 MNHEY, CDR2 SVGAGI. The CDR3: CARSYPGLAATEQYF. Written as DNA, the CDR3 is TGTGCCAGAAGTTACCCAGGACTAGCGGCAACAGAGCAGTACTTC.

This clonotype was observed a few times. The chain combines TRBV11-1 with TRBJ2-2; 7 bases fit TRBD2. The trim removed 8 bases at V and 2 bases at J, leaving 11 bases unmatched. Germline lookup yields CDR1 SGHAT and CDR2 FQDESV (reference sequence). The CDR3 loop spans 16 amino acids. CDR3 sequence: CASSRVGGRNTGELFF. The CDR3 DNA sequence: TGTGCCAGCTCGCGGGTCGGCGGGAGAAACACCGGGGAGCTGTTTTTT.

This clonotype was detected ten times or more. The rearrangement joins TRBV12-3 or TRBV12-4 to TRBJ2-7; 11 bases are a match to TRBD2. Unmatched junction bases numbered 7, after V lost 4 bases and J lost 5 bases. This CDR3 is built from 15 residues. The CDR3 DNA reads TGTGCCAGCAGTTCCGTAGCGGGAGGGTACCACGAGCAGTACTTC. It translates to CASSSVAGGYHEQYF.

This clonotype was seen ten or more times. This chain uses TRBV29-1 with TRBJ2-5, with D possibly matching TRBD1 (6 bases). Germline assignment: CDR1 SQVTM and CDR2 ANQGSEA. This CDR3 is built from 13 residues. With 4 bases removed from V and 1 base from J, the gap between germline ends came to 10 bases. CDR3 region: CSVAGQSQETQYF. CDR3 nucleotide sequence: TGCAGCGTTGCCGGACAGTCCCAAGAGACCCAGTACTTC.

The sample holds many counts of this clonotype. The chain employs TRBV2 and TRBJ2-7; D is perhaps TRBD1 or TRBD2 (5 bases each). V dropped 4 bases and J dropped 6 bases, with 7 bases sitting between them. The CDR3 is made up of 11 amino acids. CDR1 is SNHLY, CDR2 FYNNEI, per germline. CDR3 region: CASSGDVEQYF. The CDR3 coding sequence is TGTGCCAGCAGTGGGGACGTCGAGCAGTACTTC. The variable domain in full, with the rest retrieved from reference TRBV2 and TRBJ2-7, is EPEVTQTPSHQVTQMGQEVILRCVPISNHLYFYWYRQILGQKVEFLVSFYNNEISEKSEIFDDQFSVERPDGSNFTLKIRSTKLEDSAMYFCASSGDVEQYFGPGTRLTVT.

On this clonotype: This may stem from a read error, because a much larger clone lies one nucleotide away. CDR3 bases: TGTGCCAGCAGAGACGACCGTAACACTGAAGCTTTCTTT. Amino acid sequence: CASRDDRNTEAFF. The chain is built from TRBV12-3 or TRBV12-4 and TRBJ1-1; D unresolved. Deletions cut 6 bases from V and 2 bases from J, with 10 bases between. CDR3 length: 13 residues.

This clonotype appeared a few times. The rearrangement uses TRBV6-1 and TRBJ2-7; D may be TRBD2 (5 bases). The CDR3 is 15 residues long. Trimming removed 5 bases at V and 2 bases at J, with 16 bases between. Germline CDR1 MNHNS, CDR2 SASEGT. The CDR3 region has the DNA TGTGCCAGCAGTACGGGGTGGGAAGAACCCTACGAGCAGTACTTC. Translating it yields CASSTGWEEPYEQYF.

This clonotype appeared many times. The chain carries TRBV7-9 and TRBJ2-5; 13 nucleotides line up with TRBD2. The CDR3 length is 15 residues. The J segment lost 6 bases and the V segment lost 4 bases, leaving 5 bases of the junction unmatched. Germline V gene lookup returns CDR1 SEHNR and CDR2 FQNEAQ (reference sequence). The CDR3 sequence: CASSSGTSGIKTQYF. DNA of the CDR3: TGTGCCAGCAGCTCCGGGACTAGCGGGATAAAGACCCAGTACTTC.

This chain joins TRBV3-1 and TRBJ2-5; D assignment may be TRBD1 or TRBD2 (5 bases each). The CDR3 sequence is 15 residues long. V lost 4 bases, J lost 5 bases, and 17 bases lay in between. Per germline, CDR1 LGHDT and CDR2 YNNKEL (reference sequence). The CDR3 nucleotides are TGTGCCAGCAGCCCCGGTAATATGGGGGAGGAGACCCAGTACTTC. It is translated as CASSPGNMGEETQYF.

This clonotype was detected ten times or more. V gene TRBV10-3 combines with J gene TRBJ2-4; D uncertain. Germline lookup yields CDR1 ENHRY and CDR2 SYGVKD. The CDR3 contains 14 residues. The V gene lost 3 bases and the J gene lost 1 base, with 7 bases spanning the gap. CDR3 protein: CAISDKGAKNIQYF. CDR3 sequence (DNA): TGTGCCATCAGTGATAAGGGCGCCAAAAACATTCAGTACTTC.